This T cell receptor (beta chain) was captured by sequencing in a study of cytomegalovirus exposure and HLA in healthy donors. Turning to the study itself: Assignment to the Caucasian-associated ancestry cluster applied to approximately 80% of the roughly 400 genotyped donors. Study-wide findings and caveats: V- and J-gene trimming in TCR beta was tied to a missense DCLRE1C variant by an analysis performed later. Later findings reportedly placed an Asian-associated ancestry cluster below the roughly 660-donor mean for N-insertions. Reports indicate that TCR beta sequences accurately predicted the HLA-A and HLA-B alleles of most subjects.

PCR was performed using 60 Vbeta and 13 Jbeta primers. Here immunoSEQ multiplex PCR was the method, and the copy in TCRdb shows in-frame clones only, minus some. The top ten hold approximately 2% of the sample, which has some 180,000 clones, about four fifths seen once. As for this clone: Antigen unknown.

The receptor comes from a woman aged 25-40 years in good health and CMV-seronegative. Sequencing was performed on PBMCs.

The CDR3: CASSSGRGQTNTEAFF. The CDR3 DNA reads TGCGCCAGCTCCTCGGGCAGGGGGCAGACGAACACTGAAGCTTTCTTT. The chain carries TRBV5-1 and TRBJ1-1, with TRBD1 matching over 8 bases. CDR3 length equals 16 residues. Germline trimming cut 7 bases from V and 1 base from J; bases unmatched to any gene: 12. The germline V gene has CDR1 SGHRS and CDR2 YFSETQ.